The source of this T cell receptor beta chain is a study of T-cell memory formation after mild COVID-19. Broader study findings: The study found contracting CD4+ clones mainly in CM and EM and contracting CD8+ clones in EMRA. The authors did not confirm SARS-CoV-2 specificity of second-wave clones peaking day 37. Cross-reactive memory seemingly joined, as some responding clones were found in pre-infection memory.

The CDR3 covers 16 residues. In germline, CDR1 is MDHEN, CDR2 SYDVKM. Trimming cost V 3 bases and J 3 bases; bases outside gene matches: 3. Points on this clonotype: What it binds is not known.

TCRdb re-derived calls from the 5' RACE reads in MiXCR, one entry per CDR3 protein. Of some 200,000 distinct CDR3 sequences listed, around 8.8% are singletons. The TCR comes from a man aged 18 to 30 who had mild COVID-19 (a few samples of this study predate the infection). Cell type and time point are not known. V is TRBV28 and J is TRBJ2-3, with 13 bases fitting TRBD2. The sample taken for sequencing was PBMCs or a T cell subset sorted from them (not recorded which). The DNA of the CDR3 is TGTGCCAGCAGTTTTCCGGGACTAGCGGGGACAGATACGCAGTATTTT. Residues: CASSFPGLAGTDTQYF.